The 24 T cell receptor beta chains given below trace back to one sample, sequenced in a study of blood T cell repertoires in COVID-19. Sequencing used immunoSEQ multiplex PCR; TCRdb keeps in-frame clones, though not all of them. There are about 120,000 clones in the sample; around 89% occur only once, and under 20% lies in the top ten. Sequencing was performed on peripheral blood. These receptor sequences come from a human donor with acute or convalescent COVID-19. The donor label of this sample is uncertain.

The rearrangement links TRBV12-3 or TRBV12-4 to TRBJ1-5, with TRBD1 as a possible D gene (5 bases). The CDR3 has 12 amino acids. Trimming left V 6 bases short and J 11 bases short, with 14 bases between. The CDR3 region has the DNA TGTGCCAGCAGCTACGGCCCGGGGGCCCAGCATTTT. This sequence encodes CASSYGPGAQHF.

The V and J genes are TRBV7-2 and TRBJ2-3, with no clear D. Trimming removed 0 bases at V and 4 bases at J, with 5 bases between. Germline assignment: CDR1 SGHTA and CDR2 FQGNSA. The CDR3 runs 13 residues. CDR3 in DNA: TGTGCCAGCAGCTTAGCGGTAGCAGATACGCAGTATTTT. Its protein product is CASSLAVADTQYF.

This clone was observed a few times. The chain combines TRBV24-1 with TRBJ2-1, with a tentative D call TRBD2 (5 bases). From germline, CDR1 is KGHDR and CDR2 SFDVKD. The CDR3 runs 16 residues. V was clipped by 3 bases and J by 0 bases, with 11 bases between them. The CDR3 loop is CATSDSGASSYNEQFF. The DNA for the CDR3 is TGTGCCACCAGTGATAGCGGTGCCAGCTCCTACAATGAGCAGTTCTTC.

The genes are TRBV28 and TRBJ1-6; 12 nucleotides match TRBD1. V shed 6 bases, J shed 7 bases, and the junction held 4 bases outside the gene matches. Germline V lookup: CDR1 MDHEN, CDR2 SYDVKM. The CDR3 loop spans 15 amino acids. CDR3: CASRGQGAQNSPLHF. The CDR3 DNA reads TGTGCCAGCAGGGGACAGGGGGCACAGAATTCACCCCTCCACTTT.

The CDR3 DNA is TGTGCCAGCAGTGGGGACAGGGGAAGCTCCTATAATTCACCCCTCCACTTT. It specifies CASSGDRGSSYNSPLHF. This rearrangement joins TRBV6-1 to TRBJ1-6; 10 bases match TRBD1. The CDR3 contains 17 residues. J lost 0 bases, V lost 4 bases, and 3 bases had no gene match. Germline V gene data show CDR1 as MNHNS and CDR2 as SASEGT.

This CDR3 is CASSYRDRSYNSPLHF. In nucleotides, the CDR3 is TGTGCCAGCAGTTACAGGGATCGCTCCTATAATTCACCCCTCCACTTT. V is TRBV7-6 and J is TRBJ1-6; TRBD1 might be the D (6 bases). The germline V and J ends were trimmed by 6 bases and 0 bases, with 12 bases remaining between them. The V gene's germline CDR1 is SGHVS and CDR2 FNYEAQ. The CDR3 totals 16 residues.

The chain employs TRBV4-1 and TRBJ2-1; 13 nucleotides align to TRBD2. The V and J ends lost 0 bases and 9 bases, in that order; junction bases with no gene match: 5. There are 16 residues in the CDR3. Germline lookup yields CDR1 MGHRA and CDR2 YSYEKL. The CDR3: CASSQDPGLAGVEQFF. CDR3 bases: TGCGCCAGCAGCCAAGACCCAGGACTAGCGGGAGTTGAGCAGTTCTTC.

CDR3 nucleotide sequence: TGTGCCAGTAAATCCGACACAGGACGGTATGGCTACACCTTC. Translating it yields CASKSDTGRYGYTF. The rearrangement links TRBV19 to TRBJ1-2; D is perhaps TRBD1 (5 bases). V gave up 7 bases and J gave up 5 bases, with 17 bases separating them. This CDR3 spans 14 amino acids. Germline assignment: CDR1 LNHDA and CDR2 SQIVND (reference sequence).

This clone was detected only once. The chain carries TRBV4-1 and TRBJ1-2, with a weak D call TRBD1 (5 bases). The germline CDR1 and CDR2 sequences are MGHRA and YSYEKL. The CDR3 is 17 residues long. Deletions cut 2 bases from V and 3 bases from J, with 19 bases between. CDR3 residues: CASSQPTGGGMDYGYTF. The CDR3 coding sequence is TGCGCCAGCAGCCAACCAACGGGGGGAGGGATGGACTATGGCTACACCTTC.

The rearrangement uses TRBV4-1 and TRBJ1-2; no clear D gene. The V end lost 3 bases, the J end lost 4 bases, and 12 bases lay between the germline ends. The CDR3 is 14 residues long. Per germline, CDR1 MGHRA and CDR2 YSYEKL. CDR3 sequence (DNA): TGCGCCAGCAGCCATCGAGCGAAGAGCTATGGCTACACCTTC. It codes for CASSHRAKSYGYTF.

A few counts support this clone. The rearrangement joins TRBV28 to TRBJ1-4, with D maybe TRBD1 (5 bases). There are 16 residues in the CDR3. Per the germline V gene, CDR1 is MDHEN and CDR2 is SYDVKM. V was clipped by 8 bases and J by 4 bases, with 20 bases between them. CDR3 sequence (DNA): TGTGCCAGCCGTGGCAGAAGGAGGGGCGTTAATGAAAAACTGTTTTTT. As protein: CASRGRRRGVNEKLFF. Combining the CDR3 with reference TRBV28 and TRBJ1-4 gives the whole variable domain DVKVTQSSRYLVKRTGEKVFLECVQDMDHENMFWYRQDPGLGLRLIYFSYDVKMKEKGDIPEGYSVSREKKERFSLILESASTNQTSMYLCASRGRRRGVNEKLFFGSGTQLSVL.

The rearrangement uses TRBV7-2 and TRBJ2-1, with D perhaps TRBD2 (6 bases). The V end was cut by 7 bases, the J end by 7 bases, with 20 bases between. The CDR3 consists of 15 residues. Germline V lookup: CDR1 SGHTA, CDR2 FQGNSA. The CDR3 loop is CASKPVTGELNEQFF. In DNA form, the CDR3 reads TGTGCCAGCAAACCTGTGACGGGGGAGCTGAATGAGCAGTTCTTC. Full variable domain (rest looked up from reference TRBV7-2 and TRBJ2-1): GAGVSQSPSNKVTEKGKDVELRCDPISGHTALYWYRQSLGQGLEFLIYFQGNSAPDKSGLPSDRFSAERTGGSVSTLTIQRTQQEDSAVYLCASKPVTGELNEQFFGPGTRLTVL.

The gene calls are TRBV12-5 and TRBJ2-1; 7 bases are a match to TRBD2. The CDR3 length is 14 residues. The V gene end was trimmed by 6 bases and the J gene end by 2 bases; junction bases not matched to a gene: 4. The V gene's germline CDR1 is LGHNT and CDR2 FRNRAP. DNA for the CDR3: TGTGCTAGTGGCGCCGGGACTACCTACAATGAGCAGTTCTTC. It translates to CASGAGTTYNEQFF.

The genes are TRBV6-1 and TRBJ1-4; no firm D call. Germline CDR1 MNHNS, CDR2 SASEGT. Trimming removed 2 bases at V and 7 bases at J, with 8 bases between. CDR3 length: 13 amino acids. CDR3 amino acids: CASSELRSEKLFF. CDR3 DNA sequence: TGTGCCAGCAGTGAATTGAGAAGTGAAAAACTGTTTTTT.

This chain links TRBV19 with TRBJ2-1; 10 bases are shared with TRBD1. This CDR3 has 17 amino acids. J lost 8 bases, V lost 3 bases, and 13 bases had no gene match. Germline V lookup: CDR1 LNHDA, CDR2 SQIVND (reference sequence). The CDR3 sequence is CASSMISGDRGYHEQFF. Written as DNA, the CDR3 is TGTGCCAGTAGTATGATTTCTGGGGACAGGGGTTATCATGAGCAGTTCTTC.

The chain is built from TRBV18 and TRBJ2-1; 7 bases map to TRBD1. Per germline, CDR1 KGHSH and CDR2 LQKENI. This CDR3 spans 16 amino acids. Trimming at V came to 3 bases and at J to 0 bases, leaving 5 bases not matched to a gene. DNA of the CDR3: TGTGCCAGCTCACCCGCGACAGGGAGCTCCTACAATGAGCAGTTCTTC. The encoded protein is CASSPATGSSYNEQFF.

V is TRBV30 and J is TRBJ1-5, with 8 bases lining up with TRBD1. CDR1 is GTSNPN, CDR2 SVGIG, per germline (reference sequence). V trimming: 1 base; J trimming: 15 bases; junction bases outside the gene matches: 8. This CDR3 is built from 12 residues. As DNA, the CDR3 is TGTGCCTGGAGTGGGACAGGGATGATTTTGCATTTT. Amino acids: CAWSGTGMILHF.

The V and J genes are TRBV15 and TRBJ2-7, with a tentative D call TRBD2 (5 bases). Germline V gene lookup returns CDR1 LNHNV and CDR2 YYDKDF (reference sequence). This CDR3 contains 14 residues. The ends were cut back, 0 bases at V and 3 bases at J, with 9 bases in the middle. The CDR3 sequence is CATSRDPAGYEQYF. CDR3 bases: TGTGCCACCAGCAGAGACCCCGCGGGCTACGAGCAGTACTTC.

J is TRBJ2-1 and V is TRBV7-3; TRBD2 matches 9 bases. The V segment lost 1 base and the J segment 3 bases; nucleotides outside the gene matches: 7. Looked up from germline, CDR1 is SGHTA and CDR2 is FQGTGA. This CDR3 has 17 residues. As DNA, the CDR3 is TGTGCCAGCAGCTTAAGCTCTAGCGGGGCGATCTACAATGAGCAGTTCTTC. Encoded protein: CASSLSSSGAIYNEQFF.

The chain uses TRBV14 and TRBJ1-1, with D unresolved. This CDR3 contains 14 residues. V shed 1 base and J shed 5 bases, with 11 bases lying between them. Germline V gene data show CDR1 as SGHDN and CDR2 as FVKESK. CDR3 DNA sequence: TGTGCCAGCAGCCAAGGACCGTCGGGGACTGAAGCTTTCTTT. Protein sequence: CASSQGPSGTEAFF.

The rearrangement joins TRBV19 to TRBJ2-2, with D possibly being TRBD1 (5 bases). The germline CDR1 and CDR2 sequences are LNHDA and SQIVND (reference sequence). CDR3 length: 14 residues. V was cut by 3 bases and J by 6 bases, with 11 bases left in between. The CDR3 region has the DNA TGTGCCAGTAGTATGGCTCAGGGTTCCGGGGAGCTGTTTTTT. This codes for CASSMAQGSGELFF.

V is TRBV7-9 and J is TRBJ1-2, with unresolved D. This CDR3 has 12 amino acids. The germline CDR1 and CDR2 sequences are SEHNR and FQNEAQ (reference sequence). Trimming cost V 4 bases and J 5 bases, with 8 bases left between them. The CDR3 DNA sequence: TGTGCCAGCAGCTCCGATAGATATGGCTACACCTTC. Residues: CASSSDRYGYTF.

The chain recombines TRBV6-2 or TRBV6-3 with TRBJ2-1; tentatively, D is TRBD2 (6 bases). The CDR3 extends over 21 amino acids. Germline V gives CDR1 MNHEY, CDR2 SVGEGT. Between the trimmed V and J ends, which lost 0 bases and 0 bases, there was a span of 24 bases. This CDR3 is CASSYSIRPGLTLSSYNEQFF. The CDR3 DNA follows: TGTGCCAGCAGTTACTCGATTAGACCGGGACTCACACTGAGCTCCTACAATGAGCAGTTCTTC.

This clone was picked up a small number of times. Other DNA variants within this sample encode the same CDR3. Written as DNA, the CDR3 is TGTGCCACCAGTGATGGGGACAGACTCAGCTACACCTTC. Its protein product is CATSDGDRLSYTF. The chain employs TRBV24-1 and TRBJ1-2; 7 bases match TRBD1. The trim removed 3 bases at V and 9 bases at J, leaving 6 bases unmatched. This CDR3 region has 13 residues. CDR1 and CDR2 (germline): KGHDR, SFDVKD.